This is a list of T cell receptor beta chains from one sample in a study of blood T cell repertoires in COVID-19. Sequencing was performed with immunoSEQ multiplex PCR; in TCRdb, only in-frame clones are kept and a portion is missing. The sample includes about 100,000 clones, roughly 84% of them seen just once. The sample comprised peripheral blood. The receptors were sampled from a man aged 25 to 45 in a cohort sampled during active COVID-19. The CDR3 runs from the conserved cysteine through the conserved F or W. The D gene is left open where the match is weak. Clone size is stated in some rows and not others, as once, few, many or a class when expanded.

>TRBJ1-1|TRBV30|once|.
CAWTTHRALEAFF
TGTGCCTGGACCACCCACAGGGCCCTTGAAGCTTTCTTT
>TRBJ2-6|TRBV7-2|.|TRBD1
CASSPQGAGANVLTF
TGTGCCAGCAGCCCTCAGGGGGCTGGGGCCAACGTCCTGACTTTC
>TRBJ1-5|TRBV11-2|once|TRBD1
CASSLGTGGNQPQHF
TGTGCCAGCAGCTTAGGGACAGGGGGAAATCAGCCCCAGCATTTT
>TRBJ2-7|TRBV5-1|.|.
CASSLTSSYEQYF
TGCGCCAGCAGCTTGACTAGCTCCTACGAGCAGTACTTC
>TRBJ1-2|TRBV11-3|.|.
CASRGGSPLGYTF
TGTGCCAGCCGCGGGGGCAGTCCCCTTGGCTACACCTTC
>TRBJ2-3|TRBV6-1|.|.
CASSGLPRDSRTDTQYF
TGTGCCAGCAGTGGACTTCCCCGGGACTCGCGAACAGATACGCAGTATTTT
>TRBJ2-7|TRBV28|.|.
CASRLAGTLYEQYF
TGTGCCAGCAGACTCGCTGGGACTTTATACGAGCAGTACTTC
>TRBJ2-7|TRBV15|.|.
CATSRDEFAGPTYEQYF
TGTGCCACCAGCAGAGATGAATTCGCGGGGCCGACCTACGAGCAGTACTTC
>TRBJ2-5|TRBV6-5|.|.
CATRRGDETQYF
TGTGCCACCCGGCGGGGCGACGAGACCCAGTACTTC
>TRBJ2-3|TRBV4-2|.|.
CASSQVKELSTDTQYF
TGTGCCAGCAGCCAAGTGAAAGAACTTAGCACAGATACGCAGTATTTT
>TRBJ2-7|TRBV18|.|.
CASSFSGPSYEQYF
TGTGCCAGCTCTTTTTCTGGGCCCTCCTACGAGCAGTACTTC
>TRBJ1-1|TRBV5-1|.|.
CASSFQGTDTEAFF
TGCGCCAGCAGCTTCCAGGGGACGGACACTGAAGCTTTCTTT
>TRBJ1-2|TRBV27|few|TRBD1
CASSSSRQGHGYTF
TGTGCCAGCAGTTCCTCGCGACAGGGGCATGGCTACACCTTC
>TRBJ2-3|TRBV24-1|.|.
CATSARGDTQYF
TGTGCCACCTCGGCGCGCGGAGATACGCAGTATTTT
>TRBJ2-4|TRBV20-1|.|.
CSASQTLENIQYF
TGCAGTGCTAGTCAGACCCTGGAGAACATTCAGTACTTC
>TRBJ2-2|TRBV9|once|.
CASSVALRQGTGELFF
TGTGCCAGCAGCGTAGCTTTGAGGCAGGGCACCGGGGAGCTGTTTTTT
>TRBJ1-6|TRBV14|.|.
CASSQVGQGSSPLHF
TGTGCCAGCAGCCAAGTGGGGCAGGGGAGTTCACCCCTCCACTTT
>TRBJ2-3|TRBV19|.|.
CASSIRGVGTDTQYF
TGTGCCAGTAGTATCAGGGGGGTCGGCACAGATACGCAGTATTTT
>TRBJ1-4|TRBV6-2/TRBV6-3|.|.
CASSFRSGASEKLFF
TGTGCCAGCAGTTTCCGATCAGGTGCCAGTGAAAAACTGTTTTTT
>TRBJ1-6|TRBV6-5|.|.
CASREFSSYNSPLHF
TGTGCCAGCAGGGAGTTCAGCTCCTATAATTCACCCCTCCACTTT
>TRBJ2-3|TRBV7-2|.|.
CASSTTPHSTDTQYF
TGTGCCAGCAGCACAACACCGCATAGCACAGATACGCAGTATTTT
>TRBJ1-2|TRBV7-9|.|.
CASSLVMGAGGYTF
TGTGCCAGCAGCTTAGTGATGGGGGCTGGTGGCTACACCTTC
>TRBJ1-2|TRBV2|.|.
CASSETGEGPYGYTF
TGTGCCAGCAGCGAAACAGGAGAAGGGCCGTATGGCTACACCTTC
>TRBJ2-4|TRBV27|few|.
CARLAKNIQYF
TGTGCCCGGTTAGCCAAAAACATTCAGTACTTC
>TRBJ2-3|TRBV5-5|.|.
CASSTTGLVTQYF
TGTGCCAGCAGCACCACGGGACTTGTGACGCAGTATTTT
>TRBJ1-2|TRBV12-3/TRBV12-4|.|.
CASSLWQGNGYTF
TGTGCCAGCAGTTTATGGCAGGGCAATGGCTACACCTTC
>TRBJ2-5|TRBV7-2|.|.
CASSLVPAGTHQETQYF
TGTGCCAGCAGCTTAGTCCCCGCCGGGACTCACCAAGAGACCCAGTACTTC
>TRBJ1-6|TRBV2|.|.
CASRDTLGYNSPLHF
TGTGCCAGCAGGGACACTTTGGGGTATAATTCACCCCTCCACTTT
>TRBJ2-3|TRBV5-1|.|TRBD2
CASSSTSGGSTTQYF
TGCGCCAGCAGCTCGACTAGCGGGGGCTCGACTACGCAGTATTTT
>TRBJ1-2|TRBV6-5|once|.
CASSYPQGLGYTF
TGTGCCAGCAGTTACCCACAGGGTCTTGGCTACACCTTC
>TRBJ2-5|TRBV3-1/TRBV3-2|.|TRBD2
CASSQAGGQETQYF
TGTGCCAGCAGCCAAGCGGGGGGTCAAGAGACCCAGTACTTC
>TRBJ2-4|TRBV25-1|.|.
CASSELGAAGDIQYF
TGTGCCAGCAGTGAATTGGGGGCAGCTGGGGACATTCAGTACTTC
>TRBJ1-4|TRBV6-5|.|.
CASSYSSRDNEKLFF
TGTGCCAGCAGTTACTCGAGCAGGGATAATGAAAAACTGTTTTTT
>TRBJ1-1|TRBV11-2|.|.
CASSLIQSSNTEAFF
TGTGCCAGCAGCTTAATACAGTCGTCGAACACTGAAGCTTTCTTT
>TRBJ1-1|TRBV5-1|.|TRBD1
CASSLGRTGEAFF
TGCGCCAGCAGCTTGGGGAGGACAGGGGAAGCTTTCTTT
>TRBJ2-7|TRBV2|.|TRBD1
CASRPGQGLYEQYF
TGTGCCAGCAGACCGGGACAGGGGTTATACGAGCAGTACTTC
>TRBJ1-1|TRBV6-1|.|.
CASSDRQNTEAFF
TGTGCCAGCAGTGATAGACAGAACACTGAAGCTTTCTTT
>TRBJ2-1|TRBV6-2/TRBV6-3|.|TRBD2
CASSYSIAGGGNEQFF
TGTGCCAGCAGTTACTCAATCGCGGGAGGCGGCAATGAGCAGTTCTTC
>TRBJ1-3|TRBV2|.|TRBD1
CASSEATPDRLTTIYF
TGTGCCAGCAGTGAAGCGACCCCGGACAGGCTTACCACCATATATTTT
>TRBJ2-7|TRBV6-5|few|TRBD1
CASSYRDRAYEQYF
TGTGCCAGCAGTTACCGGGACAGGGCGTACGAGCAGTACTTC
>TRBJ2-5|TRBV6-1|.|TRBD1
CASSVASGTGYQETQYF
TGTGCCAGCAGTGTGGCCTCCGGGACAGGCTACCAAGAGACCCAGTACTTC
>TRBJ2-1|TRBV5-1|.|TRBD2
CASRPGLANNEQFF
TGCGCCAGCAGACCTGGACTAGCTAACAATGAGCAGTTCTTC
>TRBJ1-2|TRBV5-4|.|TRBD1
CASSHPRDRGGYGYTF
TGTGCCAGCAGCCATCCGCGGGACAGGGGAGGTTATGGCTACACCTTC
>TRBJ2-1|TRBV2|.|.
CASVPAPASEQFF
TGTGCCAGCGTGCCAGCGCCTGCGAGTGAGCAGTTCTTC
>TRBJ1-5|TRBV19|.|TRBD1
CASSITGGANQPQHF
TGTGCCAGTAGTATTACAGGGGGCGCCAATCAGCCCCAGCATTTT
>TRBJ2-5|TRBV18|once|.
CASSSQGASQETQYF
TGTGCCAGCTCATCTCAAGGGGCCTCCCAAGAGACCCAGTACTTC
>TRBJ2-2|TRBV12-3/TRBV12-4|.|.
CASSSTNTGELFF
TGTGCCAGCAGTTCCACGAACACCGGGGAGCTGTTTTTT
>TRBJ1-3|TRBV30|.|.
CARQAGNTIYF
TGTGCTCGACAGGCTGGAAACACCATATATTTT
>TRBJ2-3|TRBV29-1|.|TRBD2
CSVPRGGLSTDTQYF
TGCAGCGTTCCTCGGGGGGGGTTGAGCACAGATACGCAGTATTTT
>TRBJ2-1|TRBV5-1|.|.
CASSLLGGGAPDEQFF
TGCGCCAGCAGCTTGCTTGGGGGGGGCGCGCCCGATGAGCAGTTCTTC
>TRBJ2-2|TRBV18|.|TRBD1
CASSPTGTGESGELFF
TGTGCCAGCTCACCCACCGGGACAGGGGAGTCCGGGGAGCTGTTTTTT
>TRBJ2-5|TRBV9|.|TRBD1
CASSGTGGSEETQYF
TGTGCCAGCAGCGGGACAGGAGGTTCGGAAGAGACCCAGTACTTC
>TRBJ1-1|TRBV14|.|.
CASSPTSGGRNTEAFF
TGTGCCAGCAGCCCCACATCAGGAGGGAGGAACACTGAAGCTTTCTTT